Below, one TCR beta chain is given with its context. The antigen is unknown. A 1 in 200,000 to 1 in 1 million T cell depth was the sequencing target. Produced via immunoSEQ multiplex PCR; TCRdb's table is partial and in-frame only. The table lists nearly 15,000 clones, around 64% of them singletons. The source of the sample is a study of cytotoxic CD8 clonotypes in ibrutinib-treated CLL. Across the study: For this cohort, patients were some 12 relapsed/refractory and roughly 14 treatment-naive, while 17 to 18 were IGHV unmutated. Study-wide results and caveats: Baseline levels of clonality went above those of age-matched healthy donors and moved with circulating CD8+ T-cell counts. The times at which samples were taken varied between sustained-remission and progressing patients.

With 4 bases clipped from V and 7 bases from J, the junction kept 6 bases outside the gene matches. Germline values: CDR1 SNHLY, CDR2 FYNNEI. The CDR3 extends over 14 amino acids. The sequencing used PBMCs, collected before ibrutinib treatment. The receptor was derived from a human donor with chronic lymphocytic leukemia. The chain recombines TRBV2 with TRBJ1-5; 8 bases are shared with TRBD1. CDR3 DNA sequence: TGTGCCAGCAGTGTTGACAGGGGAGGGCAGCCCCAGCATTTT. Protein sequence: CASSVDRGGQPQHF.